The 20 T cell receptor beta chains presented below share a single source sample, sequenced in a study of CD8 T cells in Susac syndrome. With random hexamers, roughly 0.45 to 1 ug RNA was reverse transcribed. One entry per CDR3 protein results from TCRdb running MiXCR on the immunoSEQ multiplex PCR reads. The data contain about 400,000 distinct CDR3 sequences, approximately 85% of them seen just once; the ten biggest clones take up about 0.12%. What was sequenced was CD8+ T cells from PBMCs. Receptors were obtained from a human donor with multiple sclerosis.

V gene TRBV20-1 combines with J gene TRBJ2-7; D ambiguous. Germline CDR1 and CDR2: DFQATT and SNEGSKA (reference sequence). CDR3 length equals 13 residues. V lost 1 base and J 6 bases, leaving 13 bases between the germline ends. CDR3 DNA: TGCAGTGCTAGAGTTAGTCAGGATCGCGAGCAGTACTTC. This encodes CSARVSQDREQYF.

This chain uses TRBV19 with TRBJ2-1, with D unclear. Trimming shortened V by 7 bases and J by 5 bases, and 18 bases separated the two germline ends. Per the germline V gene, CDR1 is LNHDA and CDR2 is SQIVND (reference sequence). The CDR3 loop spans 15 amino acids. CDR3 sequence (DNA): TGTGCCAGTACCCATTTTTTTGGTTCTCACAATGAGCAGTTCTTC. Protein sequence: CASTHFFGSHNEQFF.

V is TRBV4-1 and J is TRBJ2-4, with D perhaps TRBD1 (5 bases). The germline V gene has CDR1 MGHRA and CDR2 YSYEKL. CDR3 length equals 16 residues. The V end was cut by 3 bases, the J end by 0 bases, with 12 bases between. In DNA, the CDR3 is TGCGCCAGCAGCCAGTCTCCCCAGGGAGCCAAAAACATTCAGTACTTC. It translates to CASSQSPQGAKNIQYF.

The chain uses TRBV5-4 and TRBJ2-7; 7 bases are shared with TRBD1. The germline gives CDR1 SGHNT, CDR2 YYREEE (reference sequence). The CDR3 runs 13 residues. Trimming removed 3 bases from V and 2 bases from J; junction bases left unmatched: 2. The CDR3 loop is CASSWDSPYEQYF. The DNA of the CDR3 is TGTGCCAGCAGCTGGGACAGCCCCTACGAGCAGTACTTC.

CDR3: CASSDSGSYEQYF. The CDR3 coding sequence is TGCGCCAGCAGTGATAGCGGGTCCTACGAGCAGTACTTC. This sequence joins TRBV10-2 and TRBJ2-7; TRBD2 matches at 7 bases. From germline, CDR1 is WSHSY and CDR2 SAAADI. This CDR3 region has 13 residues. V was clipped by 3 bases and J by 1 base; unmatched bases: 0.

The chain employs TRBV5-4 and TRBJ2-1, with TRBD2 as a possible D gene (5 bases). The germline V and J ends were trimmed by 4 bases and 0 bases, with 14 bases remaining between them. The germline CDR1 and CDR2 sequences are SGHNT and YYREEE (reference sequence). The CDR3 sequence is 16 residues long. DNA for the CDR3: TGTGCCAGCAGCCTGCGGGTTGACATCTCCTACAATGAGCAGTTCTTC. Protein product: CASSLRVDISYNEQFF.

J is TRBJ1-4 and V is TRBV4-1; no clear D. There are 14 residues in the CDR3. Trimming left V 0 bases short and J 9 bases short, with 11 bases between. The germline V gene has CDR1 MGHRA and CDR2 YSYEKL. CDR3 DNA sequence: TGCGCCAGCAGCCAAGATCCAGGAGGGAAAAAACTGTTTTTT. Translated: CASSQDPGGKKLFF.

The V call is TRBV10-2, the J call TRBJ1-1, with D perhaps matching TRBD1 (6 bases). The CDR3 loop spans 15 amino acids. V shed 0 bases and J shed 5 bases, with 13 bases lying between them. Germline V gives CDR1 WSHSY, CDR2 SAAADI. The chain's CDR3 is CASSESPGAGTEAFF. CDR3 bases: TGCGCCAGCAGTGAGTCCCCAGGGGCTGGTACTGAAGCTTTCTTT.

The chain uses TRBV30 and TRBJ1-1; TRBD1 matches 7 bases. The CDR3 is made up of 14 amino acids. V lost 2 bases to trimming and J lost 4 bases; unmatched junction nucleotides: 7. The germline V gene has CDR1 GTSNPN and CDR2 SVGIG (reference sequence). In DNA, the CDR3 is TGTGCCTGGAGTAATCCTACAGGGGCCACTGAAGCTTTCTTT. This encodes CAWSNPTGATEAFF.

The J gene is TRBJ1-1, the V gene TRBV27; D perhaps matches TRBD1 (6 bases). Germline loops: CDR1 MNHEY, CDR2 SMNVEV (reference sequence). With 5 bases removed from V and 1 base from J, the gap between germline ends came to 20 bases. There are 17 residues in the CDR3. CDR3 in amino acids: CASSPQREGDSNTEAFF. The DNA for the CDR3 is TGTGCCAGCAGTCCGCAAAGGGAGGGGGATTCGAACACTGAAGCTTTCTTT.

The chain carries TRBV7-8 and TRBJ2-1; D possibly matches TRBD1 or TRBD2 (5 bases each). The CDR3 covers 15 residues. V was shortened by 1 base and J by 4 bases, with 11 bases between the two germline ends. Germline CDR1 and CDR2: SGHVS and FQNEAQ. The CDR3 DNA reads TGTGCCAGCAGCTTAGAAGGAGAGGGGTACAATGAGCAGTTCTTC. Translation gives CASSLEGEGYNEQFF.

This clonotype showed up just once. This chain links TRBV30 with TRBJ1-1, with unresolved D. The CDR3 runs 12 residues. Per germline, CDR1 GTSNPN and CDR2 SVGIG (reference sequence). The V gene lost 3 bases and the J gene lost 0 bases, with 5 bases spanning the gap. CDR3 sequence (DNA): TGTGCCTGGAGCGCATTGAACACTGAAGCTTTCTTT. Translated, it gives CAWSALNTEAFF.

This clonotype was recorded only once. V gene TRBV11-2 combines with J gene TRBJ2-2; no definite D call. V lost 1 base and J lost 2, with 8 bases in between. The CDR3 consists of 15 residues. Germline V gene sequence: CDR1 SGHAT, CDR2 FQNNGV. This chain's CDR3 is CASSLAAVNTGELFF. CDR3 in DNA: TGTGCCAGCAGCTTAGCGGCAGTTAACACCGGGGAGCTGTTTTTT. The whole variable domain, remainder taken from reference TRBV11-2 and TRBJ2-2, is EAGVAQSPRYKIIEKRQSVAFWCNPISGHATLYWYQQILGQGPKLLIQFQNNGVVDDSQLPKDRFSAERLKGVDSTLKIQPAKLEDSAVYLCASSLAAVNTGELFFGEGSRLTVL.

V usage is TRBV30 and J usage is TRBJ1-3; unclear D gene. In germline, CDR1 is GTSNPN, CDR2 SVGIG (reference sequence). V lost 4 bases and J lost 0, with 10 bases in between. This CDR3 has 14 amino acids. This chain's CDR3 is CAWIRRDSGNTIYF. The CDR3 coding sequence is TGTGCCTGGATTAGGCGGGACTCTGGAAACACCATATATTTT. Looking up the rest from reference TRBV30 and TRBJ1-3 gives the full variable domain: SQTIHQWPATLVQPVGSPLSLECTVEGTSNPNLYWYRQAAGRGLQLLFYSVGIGQISSEVPQNLSASRPQDRQFILSSKKLLLSDSGFYLCAWIRRDSGNTIYFGEGSWLTVV.

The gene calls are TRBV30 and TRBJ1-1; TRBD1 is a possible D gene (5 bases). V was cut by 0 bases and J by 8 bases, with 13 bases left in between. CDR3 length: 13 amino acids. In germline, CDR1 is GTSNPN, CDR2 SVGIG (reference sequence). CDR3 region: CAWSVLLGAEAFF. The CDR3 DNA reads TGTGCCTGGAGTGTACTCCTTGGGGCAGAAGCTTTCTTT.

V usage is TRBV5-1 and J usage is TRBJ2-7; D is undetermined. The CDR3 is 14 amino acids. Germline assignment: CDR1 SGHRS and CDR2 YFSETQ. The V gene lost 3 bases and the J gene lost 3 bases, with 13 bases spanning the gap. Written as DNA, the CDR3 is TGCGCCAGCAGCTCTGGAGTGATTGACTACGAGCAGTACTTC. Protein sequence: CASSSGVIDYEQYF. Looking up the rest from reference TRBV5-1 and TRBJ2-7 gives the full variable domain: KAGVTQTPRYLIKTRGQQVTLSCSPISGHRSVSWYQQTPGQGLQFLFEYFSETQRNKGNFPGRFSGRQFSNSRSEMNVSTLELGDSALYLCASSSGVIDYEQYFGPGTRLTVT.

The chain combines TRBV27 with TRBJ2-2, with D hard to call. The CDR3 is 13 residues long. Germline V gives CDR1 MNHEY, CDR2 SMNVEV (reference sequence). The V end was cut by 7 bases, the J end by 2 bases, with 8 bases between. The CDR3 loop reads CASTQPNTGELFF. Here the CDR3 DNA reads TGTGCCAGCACCCAACCTAACACCGGGGAGCTGTTTTTT.

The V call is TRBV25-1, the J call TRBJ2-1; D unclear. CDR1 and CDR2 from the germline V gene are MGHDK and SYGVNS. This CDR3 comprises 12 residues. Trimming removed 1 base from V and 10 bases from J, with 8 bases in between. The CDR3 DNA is TGTGCCAGCAGTGAATCTTTGCGAGAGCAGTTCTTC. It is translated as CASSESLREQFF.

In DNA form, the CDR3 reads TGCAGGGCGCAAGTTCCACATACACGGAGCACTACCGGGGAGCTGTTTTTT. It translates to CRAQVPHTRSTTGELFF. V gene TRBV20-1 combines with J gene TRBJ2-2, with D uncertain. Germline V lookup: CDR1 DFQATT, CDR2 SNEGSKA (reference sequence). This CDR3 has 17 residues.

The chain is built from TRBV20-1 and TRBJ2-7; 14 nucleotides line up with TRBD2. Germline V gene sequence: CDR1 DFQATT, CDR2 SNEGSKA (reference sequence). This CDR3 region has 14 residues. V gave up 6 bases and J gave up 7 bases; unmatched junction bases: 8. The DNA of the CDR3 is TGCAGTGCCCGGGGACTAGCGGGAGTGGGAGAGCAGTACTTC. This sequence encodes CSARGLAGVGEQYF.